A selection of T cell receptor beta chains follows, all from one sample in a study of cytomegalovirus exposure and HLA in healthy donors. The protocol was immunoSEQ multiplex PCR, while the TCRdb copy is restricted to in-frame clones and leaves out a portion. Here the sample spans 200,000 or so clones, around 84% being singletons. The material sequenced was PBMCs. All receptors derive from a woman in her 50s in good health and CMV-seropositive. Both conserved end residues are part of each CDR3. Fields, in order: V gene, clone size, J gene, D gene, CDR3 DNA, CDR3 protein. The D gene is left open where the match is weak. For some rows the clone size is stated as once, few or many, or as a class when expanded; others skip it.

TRBV5-6,few,TRBJ1-4,TRBD1,TGTGCCAGCAGCTGGGGACAGGCTAATGAAAAACTGTTTTTT,CASSWGQANEKLFF
TRBV28,-,TRBJ1-3,TRBD1,TGTGCCAGCAGAAAGACAGGGTTCTCTGGAAACACCATATATTTT,CASRKTGFSGNTIYF
TRBV6-1,-,TRBJ2-2,TRBD1,TGTGCCAGCAGCGACAGGGGAGTCGGGGAGCTGTTTTTT,CASSDRGVGELFF
TRBV5-4,-,TRBJ1-4,-,TGCGCCAGCAGCCAAGAATCAAGTCGGAATGAAAAACTGTTTTTT,CASSQESSRNEKLFF
TRBV7-6,-,TRBJ2-6,-,TGTGCCAGCAGCCATTATACGGGGGCTGGGGCCAACGTCCTGACTTTC,CASSHYTGAGANVLTF
TRBV7-9,-,TRBJ1-6,-,TGTGCCGGCCAGGGTCAGGAGCATTCACCCCTCCACTTT,CAGQGQEHSPLHF
TRBV19,-,TRBJ1-1,-,TGTGCCAGTAGTAATACAGGGCCGAACACTGAAGCTTTCTTT,CASSNTGPNTEAFF
TRBV4-2,few,TRBJ2-1,-,TGTGCCAGCAGCCAAGGTCAGCGAAATGAGCAGTTCTTC,CASSQGQRNEQFF
TRBV6-5,-,TRBJ1-6,-,TGTGCCAGCAGTCAGCTCAGGGATTTCGGTTCACCCCTCCACTTT,CASSQLRDFGSPLHF
TRBV19,-,TRBJ1-5,-,TGTGCCAGTAGTTACAGTCCAACCGACAGAGGCAATCAGCCCCAGCATTTT,CASSYSPTDRGNQPQHF
TRBV6-5,few,TRBJ1-6,-,TGTGCCAGCAGTATCGGGGATAAACGGGGTTCACCCCTCCACTTT,CASSIGDKRGSPLHF
TRBV6-5,-,TRBJ1-5,-,TGTGCCAGCAGTCTGTCCCTGGCAGGTCAGCCCCAGCATTTT,CASSLSLAGQPQHF
TRBV4-3,-,TRBJ1-2,TRBD1,TGCGCCAGCAGCCAGGATCCGACAGGGAAGAGTGGAGTCTATGGCTACACCTTC,CASSQDPTGKSGVYGYTF
TRBV5-1,-,TRBJ1-1,TRBD1,TGCGCCAGCAGCTTACAGGGGATGACTGAAGCTTTCTTT,CASSLQGMTEAFF
TRBV7-9,-,TRBJ2-1,TRBD2,TGTGCCAGCAGCTTAGCACTAGCGGGGGGGAATGAGCAGTTCTTC,CASSLALAGGNEQFF
TRBV5-1,-,TRBJ1-3,-,TGCGCCAGCAGCTTGTACGGCTCTGGAAACACCATATATTTT,CASSLYGSGNTIYF
TRBV5-1,few,TRBJ1-1,TRBD1,TGCGCCAGCAGCTCTAGGACAGGAAGGGAGGCTGAAGCTTTCTTT,CASSSRTGREAEAFF
TRBV2,-,TRBJ1-2,-,TGTGCCAGCAGTGGGGGGGTAGGCCCTGGCTACACCTTC,CASSGGVGPGYTF
TRBV5-4,-,TRBJ2-3,TRBD2,TGTGCCAGCAGCGGGACTAGCATAGATACGCAGTATTTT,CASSGTSIDTQYF
TRBV28,-,TRBJ1-5,TRBD1,TGTGCCAGCAGTGGACAGGGACGTCAGCCCCAGCATTTT,CASSGQGRQPQHF
TRBV29-1,once,TRBJ2-2,-,TGCAGCGTTGAGGGCACCCCGAACACCGGGGAGCTGTTTTTT,CSVEGTPNTGELFF
TRBV19,-,TRBJ2-3,TRBD2,TGTGCCAGTAATGATGTAGGGACTAGAGGTACAGATACGCAGTATTTT,CASNDVGTRGTDTQYF
TRBV6-1,-,TRBJ2-5,-,TGTGCCAGCAGTTATCCAGGGGAAGAGACCCAGTACTTC,CASSYPGEETQYF
TRBV15,-,TRBJ1-4,-,TGTGCCACCAGCCCCAGGGATCAGGCAACTAATGAAAAACTGTTTTTT,CATSPRDQATNEKLFF
TRBV6-5,-,TRBJ2-2,-,TGTGCCAGTCAGAATCCGAACACCGGGGAGCTGTTTTTT,CASQNPNTGELFF
TRBV4-1,-,TRBJ2-3,TRBD2,TGCGCCAGCAGCCCACGAGCGGGGGGGTCAGATACGCAGTATTTT,CASSPRAGGSDTQYF
TRBV11-2,-,TRBJ2-5,-,TGTGCCAGCAGCTTCTATGGGCCGGGACAAGAGACCCAGTACTTC,CASSFYGPGQETQYF
TRBV7-6,-,TRBJ1-4,-,TGTGCCAGCAGAGCCACCCCAGGCTCTAATGAAAAACTGTTTTTT,CASRATPGSNEKLFF
TRBV7-9,-,TRBJ2-7,-,TGTGCCAGCAGCTCCCAGGTCAGCTCCTACGAGCAGTACTTC,CASSSQVSSYEQYF
TRBV7-9,once,TRBJ2-7,-,TGTGCCAGCAGCTTAGCGCGGGGCGGGGTCAGCTCCTACGAGCAGTACTTC,CASSLARGGVSSYEQYF
TRBV5-1,-,TRBJ1-1,-,TGCGCCAGCAGGCTCGACAGCGATACTCAGGCTTTCTTT,CASRLDSDTQAFF
TRBV30,-,TRBJ1-6,-,TGTGCCTGGAGGAGACAAAATTCACCCCTCCACTTT,CAWRRQNSPLHF